This is a list of T cell receptor beta chains from one sample in a study of early T cells in non-severe SARS-CoV-2 infection. From the 5' RACE reads, TCRdb called clonotypes with MiXCR, one entry per CDR3 protein. The table shows about 55,000 distinct CDR3 sequences, with about 12% occurring only once. The source material was whole blood, sampled at baseline. Receptors were obtained from an adult who was a healthcare worker with PCR-confirmed SARS-CoV-2 infection or an uninfected control (not recorded which). Both conserved end residues are part of each CDR3. The order of the fields is V gene, J gene, CDR3 protein.

v_gene: TRBV28
j_gene: TRBJ2-6
CDR3aa: CASRTGSSGANVLTF

v_gene: TRBV28
j_gene: TRBJ2-7
CDR3aa: CASSRSGLAGAYEQYF

v_gene: TRBV7-2
j_gene: TRBJ1-4
CDR3aa: CASSRWTGGAANEKLFF

v_gene: TRBV7-9
j_gene: TRBJ2-1
CDR3aa: CASSPLAGGYNEQFF

v_gene: TRBV14
j_gene: TRBJ2-3
CDR3aa: CASSQEVGSPDTQYF

v_gene: TRBV2
j_gene: TRBJ2-5
CDR3aa: CASSGWDSGNQETQYF

v_gene: TRBV18
j_gene: TRBJ1-4
CDR3aa: CASSNRGMDEKLFF

v_gene: TRBV12-3/TRBV12-4
j_gene: TRBJ1-5
CDR3aa: CASSLGAHSNQPQHF

v_gene: TRBV20-1
j_gene: TRBJ2-3
CDR3aa: CSARDAGTARDTQYF

v_gene: TRBV10-3
j_gene: TRBJ1-5
CDR3aa: CAISGEFSNQPQHF

v_gene: TRBV24-1
j_gene: TRBJ1-1
CDR3aa: CATSDQRTGTEAFF

v_gene: TRBV6-5
j_gene: TRBJ1-2
CDR3aa: CASSFFGTGNSGYTF

v_gene: TRBV5-1
j_gene: TRBJ2-7
CDR3aa: CASSLGAVADEQYF

v_gene: TRBV7-9
j_gene: TRBJ2-3
CDR3aa: CASSPKGTATQYF

v_gene: TRBV20-1
j_gene: TRBJ2-7
CDR3aa: CSAKTGRGYEQYF

v_gene: TRBV2
j_gene: TRBJ1-5
CDR3aa: CASSVGRGDRQPQHF

v_gene: TRBV3-1
j_gene: TRBJ1-2
CDR3aa: CASSQGTGAYYGYTF

v_gene: TRBV7-2
j_gene: TRBJ2-1
CDR3aa: CASSLLPSYNEQFF

v_gene: TRBV7-2
j_gene: TRBJ2-3
CDR3aa: CASSLIGRITDTQYF

v_gene: TRBV7-9
j_gene: TRBJ2-7
CDR3aa: CASSKSGTHYEQYF

v_gene: TRBV6-5
j_gene: TRBJ1-2
CDR3aa: CASSYDSEGYGYTF

v_gene: TRBV12-5
j_gene: TRBJ1-2
CDR3aa: CASGLVGDQDLYGYTF

v_gene: TRBV5-4
j_gene: TRBJ2-7
CDR3aa: CASSETSGGPAYEQYF

v_gene: TRBV6-5
j_gene: TRBJ1-1
CDR3aa: CASSDDSLNTEAFF

v_gene: TRBV4-1
j_gene: TRBJ1-1
CDR3aa: CASMRGTIMNTEAFF

v_gene: TRBV11-3
j_gene: TRBJ2-1
CDR3aa: CASRHRRNSYNEQFF

v_gene: TRBV18
j_gene: TRBJ2-7
CDR3aa: CASSQGDFYEQYF

v_gene: TRBV5-1
j_gene: TRBJ1-1
CDR3aa: CASSYYGDTEAFF

v_gene: TRBV19
j_gene: TRBJ1-1
CDR3aa: CASYSRGRDRGLEAFF

v_gene: TRBV4-3
j_gene: TRBJ2-3
CDR3aa: CASSQEASGSGTDTQYF

v_gene: TRBV18
j_gene: TRBJ2-7
CDR3aa: CASSPPPGAFEQYF

v_gene: TRBV29-1
j_gene: TRBJ2-5
CDR3aa: CSVTQGARETQYF

v_gene: TRBV6-4
j_gene: TRBJ2-1
CDR3aa: CASRSAWGQGNTFF

v_gene: TRBV29-1
j_gene: TRBJ1-1
CDR3aa: CSSVNGRNTEAFF

v_gene: TRBV6-4
j_gene: TRBJ2-3
CDR3aa: CASSDAGQSTDTQYF

v_gene: TRBV9
j_gene: TRBJ2-1
CDR3aa: CASTHGRASFRNEQFF

v_gene: TRBV4-2
j_gene: TRBJ1-5
CDR3aa: CASSQVNGGGNQPQHF

v_gene: TRBV7-9
j_gene: TRBJ2-5
CDR3aa: CASATGEIETQYF

v_gene: TRBV30
j_gene: TRBJ1-6
CDR3aa: CAWSTGGDSPLHF

v_gene: TRBV7-2
j_gene: TRBJ2-3
CDR3aa: CASGSLGDTQYF